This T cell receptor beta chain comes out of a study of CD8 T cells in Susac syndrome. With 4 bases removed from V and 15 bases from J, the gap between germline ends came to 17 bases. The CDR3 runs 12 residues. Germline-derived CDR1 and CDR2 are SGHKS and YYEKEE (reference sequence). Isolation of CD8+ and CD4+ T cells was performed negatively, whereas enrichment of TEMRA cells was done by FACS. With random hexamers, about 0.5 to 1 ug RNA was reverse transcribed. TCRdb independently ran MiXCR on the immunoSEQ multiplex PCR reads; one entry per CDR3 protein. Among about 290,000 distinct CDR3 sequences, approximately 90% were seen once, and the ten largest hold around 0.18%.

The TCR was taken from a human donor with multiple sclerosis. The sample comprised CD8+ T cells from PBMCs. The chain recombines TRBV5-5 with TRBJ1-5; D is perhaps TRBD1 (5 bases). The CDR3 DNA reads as TGTGCCAGCAGCGATACGGGGGAACTTCTGCATTTT. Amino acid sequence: CASSDTGELLHF.